The TCR beta chain described here comes from a study of blood T cells in healthy people across ages. Study-wide results and caveats: Conclusively comparing naive with antigen-experienced cells was impossible with unsorted PBMCs.

With regard to this clonotype: Its specificity is unknown.

With a J-beta primer mix and a sample-barcoded 5' primer, a second PCR ran roughly 6 to 12 cycles. TCRdb independently ran MiXCR on the 5' RACE reads; one entry per CDR3 protein. Of about 1,400,000 distinct CDR3 sequences detected, approximately 38% appear once; the ten largest clones hold roughly 7.7%. Per individual sample, total RNA of at least 5.5 micrograms was extracted. Trimming at V came to 5 bases and at J to 4 bases, leaving 2 bases not matched to a gene. CDR3 length equals 12 residues. CDR1 is SQVTM, CDR2 ANQGSEA, per germline. This rearrangement joins TRBV29-1 to TRBJ1-1; TRBD1 matches 9 bases. The clonotype was recovered from a woman under 30 in good health. The sequenced sample consisted of blood. CDR3 DNA: TGCAGCGTTCAGACAGGGGGCACTGAAGCTTTCTTT. As protein: CSVQTGGTEAFF.